This passage covers 8 T cell receptor beta chains from one sample sequenced in a study of OX40 agonist ivuxolimab in advanced cancers. The table came from immunoSEQ multiplex PCR; TCRdb's copy has only in-frame clones and leaves some out. Of tens of thousands of clones detected, 65% to 80% appear once; the ten largest clones hold around an eighth. The starting material was CD4+ or CD8+ T cells sorted from blood, obtained in a trial of the OX40 agonist ivuxolimab. The source is an adult with an advanced solid tumor such as melanoma, head and neck, liver or kidney cancer.

The chain carries TRBV30 and TRBJ1-5; D might be TRBD1 (6 bases). The V end lost 0 bases, the J end lost 5 bases, and 14 bases lay between the germline ends. Germline V CDR1 and CDR2: GTSNPN, SVGIG (reference sequence). The CDR3 extends over 15 amino acids. CDR3 sequence reads: CAWSVLSGAHQPQHF. CDR3 bases: TGTGCCTGGAGTGTACTATCGGGGGCGCATCAGCCCCAGCATTTT.

The gene calls are TRBV27 and TRBJ1-1, with unresolved D. CDR1 and CDR2 (germline): MNHEY, SMNVEV (reference sequence). The CDR3 covers 15 residues. Trimming took off 5 bases at V and 0 bases at J, with 13 bases between the two ends. CDR3 in DNA: TGTGCCAGCAGTCCTCTTTCAGTCATGAACACTGAAGCTTTCTTT. It specifies CASSPLSVMNTEAFF.

This rearrangement joins TRBV6-5 to TRBJ2-3; 8 bases agree with TRBD2. CDR3 length: 14 amino acids. The V gene's germline CDR1 is MNHEY and CDR2 SVGAGI. After removal of 6 bases from V and 10 bases from J, the junction contained 12 bases not matched to a gene. The CDR3: CASSPATSANAQYF. CDR3 nucleotide sequence: TGTGCCAGCAGCCCGGCGACTAGCGCTAATGCGCAGTATTTT.

Concerning this clone: The junction does not match germline at one end; this may be a read error. Other DNA sequences from this sample encode an identical CDR3 as well. The chain has TRBV7-9 and TRBJ1-5; D ambiguous. Germline V lookup: CDR1 SEHNR, CDR2 FQNEAQ (reference sequence). The CDR3 sequence is 13 residues long. CDR3 nucleotide sequence: TGTGCCAGCAGCCGGGATTTCAATCAGCCCCAGCACTTT. Encoded protein: CASSRDFNQPQHF.

This rearrangement joins TRBV7-9 to TRBJ2-2, with 11 bases lining up with TRBD2. J gave up 6 bases and V 6 bases, and 3 bases lay outside the gene matches. Germline V lookup: CDR1 SEHNR, CDR2 FQNEAQ (reference sequence). The CDR3 has 14 residues. The CDR3 nucleotides read TGTGCCAGCAGTCTGACTAGCGGGGCCGGGGAGCTGTTTTTT. Protein sequence: CASSLTSGAGELFF.

This clone occurred once. The rearrangement links TRBV9 to TRBJ2-7; 8 bases map to TRBD1. The junction had 9 bases not matched to a gene; V was cut back by 1 base and J by 6 bases. Germline values: CDR1 SGDLS, CDR2 YYNGEE. The CDR3 has 15 residues. CDR3 bases: TGTGCCAGCAGCGTAAACCCAGGGGGCGCTGGCGAGCAGTACTTC. Translation: CASSVNPGGAGEQYF.

This chain connects TRBV5-4 to TRBJ2-1; 7 nucleotides match TRBD2. The trim removed 0 bases at V and 5 bases at J, leaving 2 bases unmatched. The germline V gene encodes CDR1 SGHNT and CDR2 YYREEE (reference sequence). The CDR3 is made up of 14 amino acids. The CDR3 region has the DNA TGTGCCAGCAGCTTGGGGGGGAGGGACAATGAGCAGTTCTTC. It codes for CASSLGGRDNEQFF.

This chain uses TRBV19 with TRBJ2-7; 8 nucleotides align to TRBD1. The CDR3 consists of 14 residues. The germline CDR1 and CDR2 sequences are LNHDA and SQIVND (reference sequence). After removal of 3 bases from V and 6 bases from J, the junction contained 7 bases not matched to a gene. The CDR3 sequence: CASSIGQGGSEQYF. DNA of the CDR3: TGTGCCAGTAGTATCGGACAGGGTGGTAGCGAGCAGTACTTC.